This T cell receptor beta chain appears in the sequencing data of a study of HIV-infected children after antiretroviral therapy interruption. Study context: Recorded EBV and CMV exposure existed for most children. In continuous treatment, analyzed samples were from weeks 0, 48 and 150.

Ten or more counts support this clonotype. Its antigen remains unidentified. The study, taken as a whole, reports: The Gini coefficient of naive CD4+ repertoires rose, returning to baseline by 3 years. Sorted CD45RA+ naive cells might include minor non-naive CD45RA+ cells.

CDR1 and CDR2 (germline): DFQATT, SNEGSKA (reference sequence). The CDR3 loop spans 15 amino acids. Deletions cut 3 bases from V and 8 bases from J, with 22 bases between. Unique molecular identifiers were included in an RNA-based 3' RACE TCR library. TCRdb reanalysed the 3' RACE reads using MiXCR and keeps one entry per CDR3 protein. This sample has more than 85,000 distinct CDR3 sequences, with roughly 6.7% found just once. Treatment specified: PENTA 11 planned treatment interruption arm or continuous ART arm. V usage is TRBV20-1 and J usage is TRBJ1-2, with D possibly matching TRBD1 (5 bases). This TCR was sampled from a pool of human donors with HIV. The specimen was CD45RA+ CD4+ T cells from PBMCs, pooled from several time points, collected from a donor given antiretroviral therapy, either interrupted or continuous. The subset was: naive CD4+ CD45RA+ CD45RO- T cells. As DNA, the CDR3 is TGCAGTGCTAGTGGACTTGGTGGGGGTCCGGGGGGCTACACCTTC. This codes for CSASGLGGGPGGYTF.